The 4 T cell receptor beta chains below come from one sample, sequenced in a study of shared clonotypes between healthy human individuals. Here immunoSEQ multiplex PCR was the method, and the copy in TCRdb shows in-frame clones only, minus some. The data show about 980,000 clones, around 80% seen once. Material for sequencing was memory CD4+ T cells sorted from blood. Subset described: CD45RA-negative fraction. These receptors were collected from a man aged 18 to 35 in good health.

This chain links TRBV28 with TRBJ2-5, with D maybe TRBD1 (5 bases). Per the germline V gene, CDR1 is MDHEN and CDR2 is SYDVKM. Trimming removed 4 bases at V and 5 bases at J, with 14 bases between. The CDR3 contains 14 residues. The CDR3 coding sequence is TGTGCCAGCAGTTCTATACGCAGGGATGAGACCCAGTACTTC. This encodes CASSSIRRDETQYF.

The chain employs TRBV5-8 and TRBJ2-1; TRBD2 aligns across 8 bases. The CDR3 covers 18 residues. Trimming at V came to 2 bases and at J to 5 bases, leaving 15 bases not matched to a gene. Germline CDR1 is SGHTS and CDR2 is YDEGEE. The CDR3 bases are TGTGCCAGCAGCTTTCTAGCGGGTAATAAGTGGGACAACAATGAGCAGTTCTTC. Amino acids: CASSFLAGNKWDNNEQFF.

The chain joins TRBV9 to TRBJ1-2; no clear D gene. The V and J ends lost 0 bases and 3 bases respectively, with 6 bases between them. The CDR3 is 13 residues long. Germline V lookup: CDR1 SGDLS, CDR2 YYNGEE. CDR3 region: CASSVGWDYGYTF. The CDR3 DNA sequence: TGTGCCAGCAGCGTAGGGTGGGACTATGGCTACACCTTC. Supplemented by reference TRBV9 and TRBJ1-2, the full variable domain reads DSGVTQTPKHLITATGQRVTLRCSPRSGDLSVYWYQQSLDQGLQFLIQYYNGEERAKGNILERFSAQQFPDLHSELNLSSLELGDSALYFCASSVGWDYGYTFGSGTRLTVV.

This clone was observed many times. The V and J genes are TRBV5-1 and TRBJ2-7; no firm D call. Trimming cost V 0 bases and J 5 bases, with 15 bases left between them. Germline V gene data show CDR1 as SGHRS and CDR2 as YFSETQ. The CDR3 is made up of 15 amino acids. The CDR3 coding sequence is TGCGCCAGCAGCTTGGAGGATCGAAGTTCCAACGAGCAGTACTTC. Protein product: CASSLEDRSSNEQYF.